The 19 T cell receptor beta chains presented below share a single source sample, sequenced in a study of T cells in Graves' hyperthyroidism and ophthalmopathy (dated by TCRdb to the late 2010s). The protocol used for the library was multiplex PCR. Reads for this sample came from an Illumina HiSeq 2000. TCR beta CDR3 regions were amplified from RNA transcripts. A first-round RT-PCR of the TCR CDR3 used the HTBI primer set with the Qiagen OneStep RT-PCR kit. TCRdb reran the public reads through fastp at Q25 and MiXCR, keeping productive beta chains. Records with the same CDR3 protein are collapsed into one entry carrying the most frequent genes and DNA. The sample table contains about 530,000 distinct CDR3 sequences; only one count was recorded for 15% to 20% of them. Roughly 18% of the sample is in the top ten clones. Material: blood. These receptors originate from a woman between 18 and 29 years old with Graves' ophthalmopathy.

This clonotype was counted between two and nine times. One end of the junction is discordant with germline, which a read error may explain. The chain couples TRBV18 to TRBJ2-5, with 9 bases lining up with TRBD2. The germline CDR1 and CDR2 sequences are KGHSH and LQKENI. This CDR3 is 16 amino acids long. This CDR3 is CATSAAGGTQQETQYF. CDR3 nucleotides: TGTGCCACCTCAGCTGCGGGAGGGACGCAACAAGAGACCCAGTACTTC.

This clonotype was observed many times. This chain uses TRBV20-1 with TRBJ2-2; 8 bases fit TRBD2. The CDR3 consists of 15 residues. The ends lost 0 bases at V and 2 bases at J; junction bases unmatched: 2. CDR1 is DFQATT, CDR2 SNEGSKA, per germline (reference sequence). This CDR3 reads CSARELADNTGELFF. Here the CDR3 DNA reads TGCAGTGCTAGAGAACTAGCGGACAACACCGGGGAGCTGTTTTTT.

CDR3 bases: TGTGCCACCAGTGATCCTGCTGGGGGGATCAGCTCTGGGGCCAACGTCCTGACTTTC. Translation: CATSDPAGGISSGANVLTF. The V call is TRBV24-1, the J call TRBJ2-6, with D possibly matching TRBD2 (6 bases). In germline, CDR1 is KGHDR, CDR2 SFDVKD. V dropped 3 bases and J dropped 0 bases, with 17 bases sitting between them. The CDR3 is made up of 19 amino acids.

This clonotype was found many times. This chain uses TRBV7-9 with TRBJ2-3; D is unresolved. Per germline, CDR1 SEHNR and CDR2 FQNEAQ (reference sequence). The length of the CDR3 is 14 residues. Trimming stripped 1 base from V and 2 bases from J, with 7 bases between. The CDR3 DNA follows: TGTGCCAGCAGCTTAGAGACTGTCACAGATACGCAGTATTTT. The encoded protein is CASSLETVTDTQYF.

The rearrangement links TRBV28 to TRBJ1-6, with TRBD1 matching over 9 bases. CDR3 length equals 16 residues. The V and J ends lost 3 bases and 7 bases, in that order; junction bases with no gene match: 7. Germline V gene sequence: CDR1 MDHEN, CDR2 SYDVKM. The chain's CDR3 is CASSLEQGAGNSPLHF. The CDR3 bases are TGTGCCAGCAGTTTGGAACAGGGGGCGGGGAATTCACCCCTCCACTTT.

Points on this clonotype: A read error is possible here, since a much larger clone lies one base away. The J gene is TRBJ1-1, the V gene TRBV13; D remains ambiguous. V dropped 6 bases and J dropped 12 bases, with 17 bases sitting between them. The germline CDR1 and CDR2 sequences are PRHDT and FYEKMQ (reference sequence). This CDR3 has 12 residues. The DNA for the CDR3 is TGTGCCAGCAGTGACGGGCCCGGCGGGCCTTTCTTT. Protein: CASSDGPGGPFF.

This clonotype was observed a few times. This chain links TRBV5-6 with TRBJ1-1, with D possibly being TRBD1 (6 bases). In germline, CDR1 is SGHDT, CDR2 YYEEEE. This CDR3 comprises 14 residues. V was cut by 3 bases and J by 5 bases, with 14 bases left in between. The CDR3 region has the DNA TGTGCCAGCAGCTCACCCAGGGGAAGAACTGAAGCTTTCTTT. Amino acids: CASSSPRGRTEAFF. Together with reference TRBV5-6 and TRBJ1-1, the CDR3 gives the full variable domain: DAGVTQSPTHLIKTRGQQVTLRCSPKSGHDTVSWYQQALGQGPQFIFQYYEEEERQRGNFPDRFSGHQFPNYSSELNVNALLLGDSALYLCASSSPRGRTEAFFGQGTRLTVV.

V gene TRBV7-2 combines with J gene TRBJ2-1, with TRBD2 identical over 11 bases. The CDR3 covers 16 residues. Trimming removed 0 bases from V and 9 bases from J; junction bases left unmatched: 7. Germline-derived CDR1 and CDR2 are SGHTA and FQGNSA. The CDR3 protein is CASSLAVAGGRSEQFF. In nucleotides, the CDR3 is TGTGCCAGCAGCTTAGCAGTAGCGGGAGGGCGCAGTGAGCAGTTCTTC.

In DNA form, the CDR3 reads TGTGCCAGCAGCTCTTGGGGAGGGGGCGGCACCGGGGAGCTGTTTTTT. It translates to CASSSWGGGGTGELFF. V gene TRBV7-2 combines with J gene TRBJ2-2; the D gene could be TRBD1 or TRBD2 (7 bases each). This CDR3 is 16 amino acids long. V lost 4 bases to trimming and J lost 4 bases, with 16 bases between them. CDR1 and CDR2 (germline): SGHTA, FQGNSA.

This clonotype has a count of ten or more. J is TRBJ1-1 and V is TRBV20-1; D uncertain. V gave up 2 bases and J gave up 5 bases, with 9 bases separating them. CDR3 size: 12 residues. Germline CDR1 reads DFQATT; CDR2 reads SNEGSKA (reference sequence). The DNA for the CDR3 is TGCAGTGCTAGAAGAGAGAGAACTGAAGCTTTCTTT. As protein: CSARRERTEAFF.

This clonotype was seen only a few times. The CDR3 region has the DNA TGTGCCAGCAGTTATTGGGACTATCGAGACAATGAGCAGTTCTTC. It is translated as CASSYWDYRDNEQFF. This chain links TRBV6-9 with TRBJ2-1; TRBD2 agrees at 7 bases. The CDR3 spans 15 residues. Trimming took 1 base from V and 5 from J; bases not matched to a gene: 5. In germline, CDR1 is MNHGY, CDR2 SVAAGI.

This clonotype has a handful of counts. The rearrangement joins TRBV20-1 to TRBJ2-7; 9 bases align to TRBD2. The trim removed 3 bases at V and 4 bases at J, leaving 25 bases unmatched. This CDR3 comprises 20 residues. Germline V gene data show CDR1 as DFQATT and CDR2 as SNEGSKA (reference sequence). CDR3 DNA: TGCAGTGCTAGGGCCAGGCAGACTAGCGGAGAATCCCCAACACTGTACGAGCAGTACTTC. Translated: CSARARQTSGESPTLYEQYF.

The V gene is TRBV12-3 or TRBV12-4, the J gene TRBJ1-2; 9 bases are a match to TRBD1. V lost 11 bases to trimming and J lost 3 bases; unmatched junction nucleotides: 13. This CDR3 has 15 residues. The CDR3 DNA reads TGTGCCGGCACCTTGGGGACAGGGTTGTACTATGGCTACACCTTC. This codes for CAGTLGTGLYYGYTF.

J is TRBJ2-7 and V is TRBV4-1, with D possibly matching TRBD2 (5 bases). Trimming pared 0 bases from V and 5 bases from J, leaving 14 bases between. Germline CDR1 is MGHRA and CDR2 is YSYEKL. CDR3 length: 15 amino acids. The CDR3 protein is CASSQDRLAANEQYF. The CDR3 DNA reads TGCGCCAGCAGCCAAGACCGCCTAGCAGCCAACGAGCAGTACTTC.

The rearrangement links TRBV4-2 to TRBJ1-1; maybe TRBD1 (5 bases). Trimming shortened V by 6 bases and J by 1 base, and 9 bases separated the two germline ends. The CDR3 contains 13 residues. Germline V gives CDR1 LGHNA, CDR2 YNFKEQ. CDR3 bases: TGTGCCAGCAGAACACAGGAGAACACTGAAGCTTTCTTT. Translated, it gives CASRTQENTEAFF.

There are many counts of this clonotype. The chain joins TRBV28 to TRBJ1-5; 7 bases match TRBD1. The junction had 4 bases not matched to a gene; V was cut back by 5 bases and J by 0 bases. The CDR3 runs to 15 residues. Germline lookup yields CDR1 MDHEN and CDR2 SYDVKM. As DNA, the CDR3 is TGTGCCAGCAGTAGGACAGGCCTTAGCAATCAGCCCCAGCATTTT. It codes for CASSRTGLSNQPQHF.

This clonotype was detected ten times or more. The chain recombines TRBV28 with TRBJ1-1; no reliable D call. V lost 5 bases and J 0 bases, leaving 7 bases between the germline ends. Germline loops: CDR1 MDHEN, CDR2 SYDVKM. The CDR3 runs 13 residues. The CDR3, as DNA: TGTGCCAGCAGTGGAGAGATGAACACTGAAGCTTTCTTT. This codes for CASSGEMNTEAFF.

The rearrangement joins TRBV14 to TRBJ1-1, with D possibly being TRBD1 (6 bases). Germline V CDR1 and CDR2: SGHDN, FVKESK. V gave up 0 bases and J gave up 0 bases, with 11 bases separating them. This CDR3 comprises 16 residues. The CDR3 sequence is CASSQDFGGMNTEAFF. DNA of the CDR3: TGTGCCAGCAGCCAAGATTTCGGGGGCATGAACACTGAAGCTTTCTTT.

J is TRBJ2-1 and V is TRBV30; TRBD2 aligns across 7 bases. J lost 5 bases, V lost 5 bases, and 6 bases had no gene match. This CDR3 has 13 residues. CDR1 GTSNPN and CDR2 SVGIG come from the germline V gene (reference sequence). The CDR3 region is CAWGMGGDNEQFF. CDR3 sequence (DNA): TGTGCCTGGGGAATGGGAGGGGACAATGAGCAGTTCTTC.